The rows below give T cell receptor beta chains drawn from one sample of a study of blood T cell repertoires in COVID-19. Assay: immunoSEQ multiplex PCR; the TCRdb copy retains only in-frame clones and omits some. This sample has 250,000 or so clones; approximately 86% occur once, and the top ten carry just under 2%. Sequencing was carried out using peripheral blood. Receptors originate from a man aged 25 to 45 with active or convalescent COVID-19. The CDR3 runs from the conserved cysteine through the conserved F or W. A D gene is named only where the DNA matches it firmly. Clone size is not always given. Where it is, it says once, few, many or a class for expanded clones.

CDR3 protein: CASSLNPSGGVYTQYF; CDR3 DNA: TGTGCCAGCAGTTTAAATCCAAGCGGGGGGGTGTATACGCAGTATTTT; clone size: .; D gene: TRBD2; V gene: TRBV27; J gene: TRBJ2-3; CDR3 length: 16
CDR3 protein: CASSRLGGLPNEKLFF; CDR3 DNA: TGCGCCAGCAGCCGTCTCGGCGGGTTACCTAATGAAAAACTGTTTTTT; clone size: .; D gene: .; V gene: TRBV4-1; J gene: TRBJ1-4; CDR3 length: 16
CDR3 protein: CASSLRGGPVWEQYF; CDR3 DNA: TGTGCCAGCAGCTTAAGAGGGGGCCCCGTTTGGGAGCAGTACTTC; clone size: .; D gene: TRBD1; V gene: TRBV13; J gene: TRBJ2-7; CDR3 length: 15
CDR3 protein: CASSSSKDRGNSPLHF; CDR3 DNA: TGCGCCAGCAGCTCATCAAAGGACAGGGGTAATTCACCCCTCCACTTT; clone size: .; D gene: TRBD1; V gene: TRBV5-1; J gene: TRBJ1-6; CDR3 length: 16
CDR3 protein: CASSTRERTSTDTQYF; CDR3 DNA: TGTGCCAGCTCAACGCGGGAGAGAACTAGCACAGATACGCAGTATTTT; clone size: .; D gene: TRBD2; V gene: TRBV18; J gene: TRBJ2-3; CDR3 length: 16
CDR3 protein: CASSQVHRAYEQYF; CDR3 DNA: TGCGCCAGCAGCCAAGTTCACAGGGCCTACGAGCAGTACTTC; clone size: .; D gene: .; V gene: TRBV4-3; J gene: TRBJ2-7; CDR3 length: 14
CDR3 protein: CASSEATRRPNQPQHF; CDR3 DNA: TGTGCCAGCAGTGAAGCCACAAGGAGGCCCAATCAGCCCCAGCATTTT; clone size: .; D gene: .; V gene: TRBV2; J gene: TRBJ1-5; CDR3 length: 16
CDR3 protein: CASSGGQGASGNTEAFF; CDR3 DNA: TGTGCCAGCAGCGGAGGACAGGGGGCTTCAGGGAACACTGAAGCTTTCTTT; clone size: .; D gene: TRBD1; V gene: TRBV5-4; J gene: TRBJ1-1; CDR3 length: 17
CDR3 protein: CATSDSQGQASTDTQYF; CDR3 DNA: TGTGCCACCAGTGATTCGCAAGGACAGGCTAGCACAGATACGCAGTATTTT; clone size: .; D gene: TRBD1; V gene: TRBV24-1; J gene: TRBJ2-3; CDR3 length: 17
CDR3 protein: CASSPPGGRGLQETQYF; CDR3 DNA: TGTGCCAGCTCACCACCGGGGGGACGGGGGTTACAAGAGACCCAGTACTTC; clone size: .; D gene: .; V gene: TRBV18; J gene: TRBJ2-5; CDR3 length: 17
CDR3 protein: CASREPGLSF; CDR3 DNA: TGTGCCAGCAGGGAGCCGGGACTCTCTTTC; clone size: .; D gene: .; V gene: TRBV2; J gene: TRBJ2-6; CDR3 length: 10
CDR3 protein: CASSLGTGQGVNGYTF; CDR3 DNA: TGCGCCAGCAGCTTGGGGACCGGACAGGGGGTCAATGGCTACACCTTC; clone size: .; D gene: TRBD1; V gene: TRBV5-1; J gene: TRBJ1-2; CDR3 length: 16
CDR3 protein: CASTEARDSDNYGYTF; CDR3 DNA: TGCGCCAGCACCGAAGCCCGGGACAGCGATAACTATGGCTACACCTTC; clone size: .; D gene: TRBD1; V gene: TRBV4-1; J gene: TRBJ1-2; CDR3 length: 16
CDR3 protein: CASSQEDRGSGYTF; CDR3 DNA: TGTGCCAGCAGCCAAGAAGACAGGGGTAGCGGCTACACCTTC; clone size: .; D gene: TRBD1; V gene: TRBV3-1/TRBV3-2; J gene: TRBJ1-2; CDR3 length: 14
CDR3 protein: CASSETRGLEETQYF; CDR3 DNA: TGTGCCAGCAGCGAAACCAGGGGCCTGGAAGAGACCCAGTACTTC; clone size: .; D gene: .; V gene: TRBV11-2; J gene: TRBJ2-5; CDR3 length: 15
CDR3 protein: CARSSPTLKESPNYEQYF; CDR3 DNA: TGTGCCAGAAGCTCGCCGACTTTGAAGGAGAGTCCTAACTACGAGCAGTACTTC; clone size: .; D gene: .; V gene: TRBV5-3; J gene: TRBJ2-7; CDR3 length: 18
CDR3 protein: CASNWGKEGPQHF; CDR3 DNA: TGTGCCAGCAATTGGGGAAAAGAGGGGCCCCAGCATTTT; clone size: .; D gene: .; V gene: TRBV2; J gene: TRBJ1-5; CDR3 length: 13
CDR3 protein: CASSVDRKGGELFF; CDR3 DNA: TGTGCCAGCAGCGTAGACAGGAAGGGCGGGGAGCTGTTTTTT; clone size: .; D gene: .; V gene: TRBV9; J gene: TRBJ2-2; CDR3 length: 14
CDR3 protein: CASSPNRDRVDNEQFF; CDR3 DNA: TGTGCCAGCAGCCCAAACCGGGACAGGGTTGACAATGAGCAGTTCTTC; clone size: once; D gene: TRBD1; V gene: TRBV7-9; J gene: TRBJ2-1; CDR3 length: 16
CDR3 protein: CAWEPTGVGTDTQYF; CDR3 DNA: TGTGCCTGGGAACCTACAGGGGTTGGCACAGATACGCAGTATTTT; clone size: .; D gene: TRBD1; V gene: TRBV30; J gene: TRBJ2-3; CDR3 length: 15
CDR3 protein: CASSENDRATDTQYF; CDR3 DNA: TGCGCCAGCAGTGAAAACGACAGGGCCACAGATACGCAGTATTTT; clone size: .; D gene: TRBD1; V gene: TRBV10-1; J gene: TRBJ2-3; CDR3 length: 15
CDR3 protein: CASSLEGGSYEQYF; CDR3 DNA: TGCGCCAGCAGCTTGGAAGGAGGGTCCTACGAGCAGTACTTC; clone size: .; D gene: .; V gene: TRBV5-1; J gene: TRBJ2-7; CDR3 length: 14
CDR3 protein: CASSLTGGYGYTF; CDR3 DNA: TGTGCCAGCAGCTTAACAGGGGGTTATGGCTACACCTTC; clone size: .; D gene: TRBD1; V gene: TRBV3-1/TRBV3-2; J gene: TRBJ1-2; CDR3 length: 13